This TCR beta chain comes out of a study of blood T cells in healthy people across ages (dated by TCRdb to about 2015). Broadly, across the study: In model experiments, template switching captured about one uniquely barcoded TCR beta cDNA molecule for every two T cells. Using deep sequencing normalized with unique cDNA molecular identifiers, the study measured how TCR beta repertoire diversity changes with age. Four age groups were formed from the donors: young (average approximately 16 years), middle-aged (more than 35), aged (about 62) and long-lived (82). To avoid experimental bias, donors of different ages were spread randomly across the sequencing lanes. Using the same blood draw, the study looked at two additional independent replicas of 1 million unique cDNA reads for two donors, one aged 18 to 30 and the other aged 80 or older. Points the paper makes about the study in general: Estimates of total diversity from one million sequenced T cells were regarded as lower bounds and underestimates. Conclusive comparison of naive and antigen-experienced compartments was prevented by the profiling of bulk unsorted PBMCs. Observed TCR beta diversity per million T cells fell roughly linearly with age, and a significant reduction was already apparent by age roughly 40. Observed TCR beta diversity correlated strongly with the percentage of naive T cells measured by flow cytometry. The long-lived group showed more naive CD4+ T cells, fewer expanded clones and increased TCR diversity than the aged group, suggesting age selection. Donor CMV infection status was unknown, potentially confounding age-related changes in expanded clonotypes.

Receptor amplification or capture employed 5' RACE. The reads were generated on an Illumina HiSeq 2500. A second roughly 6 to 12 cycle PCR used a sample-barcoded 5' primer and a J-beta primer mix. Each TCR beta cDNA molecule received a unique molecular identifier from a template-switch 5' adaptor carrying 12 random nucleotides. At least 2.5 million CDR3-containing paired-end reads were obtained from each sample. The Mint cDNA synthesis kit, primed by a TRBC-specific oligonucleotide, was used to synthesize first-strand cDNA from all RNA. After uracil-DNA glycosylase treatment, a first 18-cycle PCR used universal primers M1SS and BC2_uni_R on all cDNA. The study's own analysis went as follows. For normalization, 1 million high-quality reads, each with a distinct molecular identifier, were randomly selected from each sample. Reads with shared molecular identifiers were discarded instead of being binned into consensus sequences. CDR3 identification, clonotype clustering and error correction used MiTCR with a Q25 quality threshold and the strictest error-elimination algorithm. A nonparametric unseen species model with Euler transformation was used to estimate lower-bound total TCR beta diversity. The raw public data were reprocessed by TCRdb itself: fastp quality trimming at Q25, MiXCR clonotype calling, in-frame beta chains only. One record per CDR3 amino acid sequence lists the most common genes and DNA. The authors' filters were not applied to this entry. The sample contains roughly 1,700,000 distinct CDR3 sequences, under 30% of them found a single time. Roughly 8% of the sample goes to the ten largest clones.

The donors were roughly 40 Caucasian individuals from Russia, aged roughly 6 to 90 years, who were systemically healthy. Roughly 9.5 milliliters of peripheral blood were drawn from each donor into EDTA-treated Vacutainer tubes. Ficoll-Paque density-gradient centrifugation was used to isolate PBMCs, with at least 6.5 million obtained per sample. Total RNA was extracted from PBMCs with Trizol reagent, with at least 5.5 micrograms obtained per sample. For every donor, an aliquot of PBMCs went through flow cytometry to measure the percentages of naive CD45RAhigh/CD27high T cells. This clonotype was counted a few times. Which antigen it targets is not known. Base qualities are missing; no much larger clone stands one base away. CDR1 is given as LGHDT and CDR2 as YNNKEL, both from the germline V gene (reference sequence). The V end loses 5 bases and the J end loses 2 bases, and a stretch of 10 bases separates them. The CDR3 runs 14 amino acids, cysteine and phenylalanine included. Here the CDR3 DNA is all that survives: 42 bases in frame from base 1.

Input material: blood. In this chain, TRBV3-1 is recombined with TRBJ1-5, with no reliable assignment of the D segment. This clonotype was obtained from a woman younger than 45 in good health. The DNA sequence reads TGTGCCAGCAGCGCGGGCTGGCGCAATCAGCCCCAGCATTTT. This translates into CASSAGWRNQPQHF. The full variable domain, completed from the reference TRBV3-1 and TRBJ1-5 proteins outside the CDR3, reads DTAVSQTPKYLVTQMGNDKSIKCEQNLGHDTMYWYKQDSKKFLKIMFSYNNKELIINETVPNRFSPKSPDKAHLNLHINSLELGDSAVYFCASSAGWRNQPQHFGDGTRLSIL.